The T cell receptor (beta chain) under discussion was sequenced for a study of kidney transplant recipient with SARS-CoV-2 infection. TCRdb fed the reads into MiXCR, producing one record per CDR3 protein. Of 200,000 to 300,000 distinct CDR3 sequences detected, under 35% appear once; the ten largest clones hold roughly 7.3%. This clonotype was counted between two and nine times. This CDR3 region has 15 residues. V gave up 0 bases and J gave up 7 bases; unmatched junction bases: 3. CDR1 and CDR2 from the germline V gene are DFQATT and SNEGSKA (reference sequence). The source of this sequence is a male patient aged 25-45 years who had COVID-19 and was a kidney transplant recipient. Some T cells may originate from the graft donor. This chain connects TRBV20-1 to TRBJ2-1; TRBD2 matches 13 bases. The sequencing here drew on a blood sample, taken at baseline and on day 111 from a kidney transplant recipient. The CDR3, as DNA: TGCAGTGCTAGAGACCGGACTAGCGGGAGTAATGAGCAGTTCTTC. Its protein is CSARDRTSGSNEQFF.